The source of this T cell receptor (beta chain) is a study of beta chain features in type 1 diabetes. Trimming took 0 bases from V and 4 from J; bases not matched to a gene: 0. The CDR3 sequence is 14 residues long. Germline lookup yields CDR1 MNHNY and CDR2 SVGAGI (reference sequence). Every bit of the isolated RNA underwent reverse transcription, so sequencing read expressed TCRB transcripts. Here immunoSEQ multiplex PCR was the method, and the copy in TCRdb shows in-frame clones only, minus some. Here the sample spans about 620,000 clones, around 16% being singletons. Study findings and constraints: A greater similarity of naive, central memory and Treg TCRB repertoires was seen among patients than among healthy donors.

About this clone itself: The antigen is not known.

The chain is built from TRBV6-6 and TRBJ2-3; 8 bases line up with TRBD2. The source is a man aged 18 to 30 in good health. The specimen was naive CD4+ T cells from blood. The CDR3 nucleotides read TGTGCCAGCAGTTACTCGCGGGAGGCAGATACGCAGTATTTT. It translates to CASSYSREADTQYF.